The following is a T cell receptor (beta chain) sequence with its context. What it binds is not known. This sample was included in a study of cytomegalovirus exposure and HLA in healthy donors. The study's findings and limits: Later on, an analysis showed TCR association rates differing by HLA locus, with DRB1 the most and HLA-C the fewest.

PCR was performed using 60 Vbeta and 13 Jbeta primers. This table comes from immunoSEQ multiplex PCR, and its TCRdb copy is limited to in-frame clones, with some not included. The data contain 170,000 or so clones, around 77% of them singletons. The sequencing input was PBMCs. The receptor was isolated from a man between 60 and 75 years old in good health and CMV-seronegative.

This chain's CDR3 is CASRQRINTEAFF. For the CDR3, the DNA is TGTGCCAGCAGACAGAGAATCAACACTGAAGCTTTCTTT. The V call is TRBV6-1, the J call TRBJ1-1; D is unclear. The V end was cut by 6 bases, the J end by 2 bases, with 10 bases between. CDR1 is MNHNS and CDR2 is SASEGT in the germline V gene. The CDR3 contains 13 residues.